What follows are 15 T cell receptor beta chains derived from one specimen sequenced in a study of cytomegalovirus exposure and HLA in healthy donors. Primers for the PCR totalled 60 Vbeta and 13 Jbeta. TCRdb's table, derived via immunoSEQ multiplex PCR, lists solely in-frame clones and lacks some. The table lists around 140,000 clones. Sequencing was performed on PBMCs. The receptors here all came from a male donor in good health and CMV-seronegative.

The rearrangement uses TRBV25-1 and TRBJ1-2; 8 bases map to TRBD1. The CDR3 has 13 amino acids. Germline CDR1 and CDR2: MGHDK and SYGVNS. With V trimmed by 4 bases and J by 8 bases, 6 bases remained unmatched. The CDR3 here is CASSGTGTYGYTF. The CDR3 DNA reads as TGTGCCAGCAGTGGGACAGGGACCTACGGCTACACCTTC.

The rearrangement uses TRBV19 and TRBJ1-5; 11 nucleotides align to TRBD1. Trimming cost V 5 bases and J 6 bases; bases outside gene matches: 3. The CDR3 consists of 14 residues. The germline CDR1 and CDR2 sequences are LNHDA and SQIVND (reference sequence). The CDR3 here is CASSLGQGGQPQHF. The CDR3 DNA is TGTGCCAGTAGTCTGGGACAGGGGGGTCAGCCCCAGCATTTT.

The V call is TRBV15, the J call TRBJ2-3, with 8 positions matching TRBD2. The germline CDR1 and CDR2 sequences are LNHNV and YYDKDF (reference sequence). The CDR3 loop spans 17 amino acids. V was clipped by 2 bases and J by 5 bases; unmatched bases: 12. This CDR3 is CATSRPRTGLGIDTQYF. Here the CDR3 DNA reads TGTGCCACCAGCAGACCTCGGACGGGACTAGGGATAGATACGCAGTATTTT.

This sequence joins TRBV7-3 and TRBJ2-3, with D maybe TRBD1 (5 bases). Germline V gene data show CDR1 as SGHTA and CDR2 as FQGTGA. V was shortened by 1 base and J by 5 bases, with 13 bases between the two germline ends. CDR3 length equals 15 residues. For the CDR3, the DNA is TGTGCCAGCAGCTTAATGGGTGGTGGACAAGATACGCAGTATTTT. Translating gives CASSLMGGGQDTQYF.

The chain employs TRBV7-2 and TRBJ1-6, with TRBD1 matching 8 bases. The CDR3 covers 16 residues. CDR1 and CDR2 (germline): SGHTA, FQGNSA. The trim removed 5 bases at V and 7 bases at J, leaving 10 bases unmatched. CDR3 nucleotides: TGTGCCAGCAGCCGGTGGACAGGGCAGTTCAATTCACCCCTCCACTTT. Translating gives CASSRWTGQFNSPLHF.

This chain uses TRBV5-5 with TRBJ2-7; 13 nucleotides align to TRBD2. The trim removed 6 bases at V and 7 bases at J, leaving 10 bases unmatched. CDR3 size: 15 residues. Germline V lookup: CDR1 SGHKS, CDR2 YYEKEE (reference sequence). As DNA, the CDR3 is TGTGCCAGCACGCCTTCGGGACTAGCGGGACATGAGCAGTACTTC. It specifies CASTPSGLAGHEQYF.

The chain uses TRBV19 and TRBJ1-2, with a weak D call TRBD1 (6 bases). V was pared by 5 bases and J by 1 base, with 26 bases between. The CDR3 consists of 19 residues. The germline V gene encodes CDR1 LNHDA and CDR2 SQIVND (reference sequence). CDR3 protein: CASSSLPDSRADRNYGYTF. CDR3 DNA: TGTGCCAGTAGTTCACTACCGGACAGCCGGGCCGATCGTAACTATGGCTACACCTTC.

The rearrangement uses TRBV6-6 and TRBJ1-1; D is unclear. The CDR3 length is 15 residues. Deletions cut 2 bases from V and 1 base from J, with 11 bases between. The germline V gene encodes CDR1 MNHNY and CDR2 SVGAGI (reference sequence). In nucleotides, the CDR3 is TGTGCCAGCAGTTACAATGTTGCAGGGAACACTGAAGCTTTCTTT. It is translated as CASSYNVAGNTEAFF.

The chain has TRBV2 and TRBJ1-5; the D gene is possibly TRBD1 (6 bases). This CDR3 contains 13 residues. From germline, CDR1 is SNHLY and CDR2 FYNNEI. V lost 7 bases and J 4 bases, leaving 11 bases between the germline ends. The CDR3 coding sequence is TGTGCCAGCACAGGGGCCTGGAATCAGCCCCAGCATTTT. Translated, it gives CASTGAWNQPQHF.

The chain links TRBV19 to TRBJ1-1, with 11 bases matching TRBD1. V lost 0 bases and J lost 6; bases outside the gene matches: 3. Per germline, CDR1 LNHDA and CDR2 SQIVND (reference sequence). The CDR3 totals 15 residues. The CDR3: CASSIDGQGASEAFF. In DNA form, the CDR3 reads TGTGCCAGTAGTATAGATGGACAGGGGGCATCTGAAGCTTTCTTT.

This chain connects TRBV6-6 to TRBJ1-4; D is uncertain. With 0 bases removed from V and 12 bases from J, the gap between germline ends came to 11 bases. The CDR3 has 13 residues. From germline, CDR1 is MNHNY and CDR2 SVGAGI (reference sequence). The CDR3 DNA follows: TGTGCCAGCAGTTACTCATCGGGTTCTGAACTGTTTTTT. Protein: CASSYSSGSELFF.

V is TRBV6-5 and J is TRBJ1-2; TRBD1 might be the D (5 bases). Germline V gene data show CDR1 as MNHEY and CDR2 as SVGAGI. This CDR3 is built from 12 residues. Between the trimmed V and J ends, which lost 6 bases and 5 bases, there was a span of 10 bases. CDR3 nucleotides: TGTGCCAGCAGCGTATCAGGGTATGGCTACACCTTC. It is translated as CASSVSGYGYTF.

For the CDR3, the DNA is TGCGCCAGCAGCTCTTGGCCCAAGGGGCCGGATCAGCCCCAGCATTTT. Amino acids: CASSSWPKGPDQPQHF. This chain uses TRBV5-1 with TRBJ1-5; D perhaps matches TRBD1 (5 bases). The CDR3 has 16 amino acids. Trimming pared 3 bases from V and 5 bases from J, leaving 18 bases between. Germline CDR1 is SGHRS and CDR2 is YFSETQ.

The V gene is TRBV13, the J gene TRBJ1-1, with a tentative D call TRBD1 (6 bases). Germline values: CDR1 PRHDT, CDR2 FYEKMQ (reference sequence). This CDR3 contains 14 residues. V was pared by 2 bases and J by 0 bases, with 7 bases between. The CDR3 loop reads CASSLRDMNTEAFF. The CDR3 DNA is TGTGCCAGCAGCTTACGGGACATGAACACTGAAGCTTTCTTT.

The gene calls are TRBV6-6 and TRBJ1-5; the match to TRBD1 covers 8 bases. V was clipped by 6 bases and J by 6 bases; unmatched bases: 4. The CDR3 spans 13 residues. CDR1 and CDR2 from the germline V gene are MNHNY and SVGAGI (reference sequence). The CDR3 region has the DNA TGTGCCAGCAGAGGACAGGGTGGTCAGCCCCAGCATTTT. Its translation: CASRGQGGQPQHF.